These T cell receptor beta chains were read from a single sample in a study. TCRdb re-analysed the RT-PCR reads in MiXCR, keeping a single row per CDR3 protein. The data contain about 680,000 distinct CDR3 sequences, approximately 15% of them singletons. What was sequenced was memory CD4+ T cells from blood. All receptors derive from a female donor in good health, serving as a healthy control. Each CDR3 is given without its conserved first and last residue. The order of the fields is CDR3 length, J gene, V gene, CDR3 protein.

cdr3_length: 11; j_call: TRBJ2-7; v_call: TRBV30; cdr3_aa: AWSVIQGTEQY
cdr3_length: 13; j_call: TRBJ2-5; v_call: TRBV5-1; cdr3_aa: ASSFGGSGGETQY
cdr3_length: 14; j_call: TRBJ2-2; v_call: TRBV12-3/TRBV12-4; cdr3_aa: ASRPSGSQNTGELF
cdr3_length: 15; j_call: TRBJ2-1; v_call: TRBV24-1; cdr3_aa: ATSDSPAGVNDNEQF
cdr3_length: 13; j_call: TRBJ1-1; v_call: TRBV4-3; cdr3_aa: ASSQASGLNTEAF
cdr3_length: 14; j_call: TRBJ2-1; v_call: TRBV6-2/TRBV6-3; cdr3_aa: ASKIGAKAPYNEQF
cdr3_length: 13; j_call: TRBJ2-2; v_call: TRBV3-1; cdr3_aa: ASSQEGVIAGELF
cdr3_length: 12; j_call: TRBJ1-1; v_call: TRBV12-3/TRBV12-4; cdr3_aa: ASSGTGLWAEAF
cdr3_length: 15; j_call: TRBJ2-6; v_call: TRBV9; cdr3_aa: ASSVLAGHSGANVLT
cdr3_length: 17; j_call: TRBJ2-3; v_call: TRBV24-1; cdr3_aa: ATSDSRAQTSGGPDTQY
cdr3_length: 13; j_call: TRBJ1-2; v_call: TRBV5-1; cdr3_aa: ASSDGTGRVYGYT